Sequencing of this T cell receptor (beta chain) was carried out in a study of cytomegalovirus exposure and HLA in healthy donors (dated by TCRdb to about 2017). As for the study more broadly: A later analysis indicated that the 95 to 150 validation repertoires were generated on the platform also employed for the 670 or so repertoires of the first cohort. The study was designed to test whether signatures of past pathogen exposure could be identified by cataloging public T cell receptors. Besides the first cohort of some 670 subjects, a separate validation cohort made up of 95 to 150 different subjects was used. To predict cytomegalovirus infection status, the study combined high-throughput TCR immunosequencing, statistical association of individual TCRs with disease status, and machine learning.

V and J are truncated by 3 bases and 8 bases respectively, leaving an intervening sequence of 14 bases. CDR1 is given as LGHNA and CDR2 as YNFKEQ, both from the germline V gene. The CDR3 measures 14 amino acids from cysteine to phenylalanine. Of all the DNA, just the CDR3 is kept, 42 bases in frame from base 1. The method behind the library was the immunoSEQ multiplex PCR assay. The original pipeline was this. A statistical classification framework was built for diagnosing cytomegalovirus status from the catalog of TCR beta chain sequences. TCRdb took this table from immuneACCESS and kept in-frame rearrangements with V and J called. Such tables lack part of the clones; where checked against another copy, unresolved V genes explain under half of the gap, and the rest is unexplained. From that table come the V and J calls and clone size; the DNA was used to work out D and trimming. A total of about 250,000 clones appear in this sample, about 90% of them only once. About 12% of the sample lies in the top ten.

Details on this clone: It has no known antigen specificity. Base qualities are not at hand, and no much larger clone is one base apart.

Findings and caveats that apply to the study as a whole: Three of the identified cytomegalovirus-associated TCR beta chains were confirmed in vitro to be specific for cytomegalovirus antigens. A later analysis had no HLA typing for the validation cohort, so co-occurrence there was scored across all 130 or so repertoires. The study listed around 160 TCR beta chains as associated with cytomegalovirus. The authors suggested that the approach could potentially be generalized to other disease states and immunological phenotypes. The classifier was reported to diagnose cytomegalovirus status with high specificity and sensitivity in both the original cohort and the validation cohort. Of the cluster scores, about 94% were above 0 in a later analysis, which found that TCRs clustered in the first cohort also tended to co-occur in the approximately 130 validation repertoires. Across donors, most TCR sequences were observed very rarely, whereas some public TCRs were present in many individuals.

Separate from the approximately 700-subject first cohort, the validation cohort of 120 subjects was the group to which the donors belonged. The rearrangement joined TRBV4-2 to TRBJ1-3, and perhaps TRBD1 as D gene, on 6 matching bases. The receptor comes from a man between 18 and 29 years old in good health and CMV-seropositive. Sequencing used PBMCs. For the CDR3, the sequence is CASSHRDNGDTIYF. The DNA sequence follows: TGTGCCAGCAGCCACCGGGACAACGGGGACACCATATATTTT.